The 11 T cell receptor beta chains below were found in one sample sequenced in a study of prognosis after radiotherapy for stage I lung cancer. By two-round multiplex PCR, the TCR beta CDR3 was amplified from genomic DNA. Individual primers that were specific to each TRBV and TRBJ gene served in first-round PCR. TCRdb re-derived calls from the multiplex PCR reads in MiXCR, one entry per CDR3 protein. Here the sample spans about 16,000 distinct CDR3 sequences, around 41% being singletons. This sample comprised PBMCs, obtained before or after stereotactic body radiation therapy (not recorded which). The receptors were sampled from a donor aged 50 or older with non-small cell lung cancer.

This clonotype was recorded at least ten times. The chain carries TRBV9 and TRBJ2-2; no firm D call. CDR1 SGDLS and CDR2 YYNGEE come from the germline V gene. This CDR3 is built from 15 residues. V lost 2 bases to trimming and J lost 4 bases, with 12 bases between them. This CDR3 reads CASSVAQPPTGELFF. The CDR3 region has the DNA TGTGCCAGCAGCGTGGCACAGCCCCCCACCGGGGAGCTGTTTTTT.

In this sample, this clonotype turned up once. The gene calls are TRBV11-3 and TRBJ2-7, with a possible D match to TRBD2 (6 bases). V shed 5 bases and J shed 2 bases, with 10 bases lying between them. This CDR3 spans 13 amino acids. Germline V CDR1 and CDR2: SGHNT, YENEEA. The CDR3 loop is CASSPGLTYEQYF. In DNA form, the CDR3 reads TGTGCCAGCAGCCCAGGACTAACCTACGAGCAGTACTTC.

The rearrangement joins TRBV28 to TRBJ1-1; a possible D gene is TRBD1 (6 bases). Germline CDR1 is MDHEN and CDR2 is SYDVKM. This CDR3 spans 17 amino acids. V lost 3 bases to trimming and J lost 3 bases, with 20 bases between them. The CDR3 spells CASSFLGGGRSDTEAFF. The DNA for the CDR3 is TGTGCCAGCAGTTTTTTGGGCGGGGGCCGGAGCGACACTGAAGCTTTCTTT.

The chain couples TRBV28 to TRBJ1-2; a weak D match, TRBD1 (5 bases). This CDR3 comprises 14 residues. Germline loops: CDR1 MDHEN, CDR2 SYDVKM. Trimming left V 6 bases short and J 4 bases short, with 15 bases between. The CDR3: CASSPFQGGYGYTF. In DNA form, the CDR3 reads TGTGCCAGCAGCCCCTTTCAGGGAGGCTATGGCTACACCTTC.

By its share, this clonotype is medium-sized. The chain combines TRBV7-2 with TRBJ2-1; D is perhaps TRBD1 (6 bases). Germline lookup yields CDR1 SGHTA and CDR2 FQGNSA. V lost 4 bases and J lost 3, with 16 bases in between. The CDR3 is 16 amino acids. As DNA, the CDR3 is TGTGCCAGCAGCTCCCCGGACAGAACCCTCTACAATGAGCAGTTCTTC. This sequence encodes CASSSPDRTLYNEQFF. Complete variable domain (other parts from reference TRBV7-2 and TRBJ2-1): GAGVSQSPSNKVTEKGKDVELRCDPISGHTALYWYRQSLGQGLEFLIYFQGNSAPDKSGLPSDRFSAERTGGSVSTLTIQRTQQEDSAVYLCASSSPDRTLYNEQFFGPGTRLTVL.

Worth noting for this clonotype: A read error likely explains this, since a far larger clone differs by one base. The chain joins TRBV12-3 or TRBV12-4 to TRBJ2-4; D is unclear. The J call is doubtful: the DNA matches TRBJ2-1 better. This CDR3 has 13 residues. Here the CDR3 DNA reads TGTGCCAGCAGTTTATCATGGGCCGGGGAGCAGTTCTTC. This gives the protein CASSLSWAGEQFF.

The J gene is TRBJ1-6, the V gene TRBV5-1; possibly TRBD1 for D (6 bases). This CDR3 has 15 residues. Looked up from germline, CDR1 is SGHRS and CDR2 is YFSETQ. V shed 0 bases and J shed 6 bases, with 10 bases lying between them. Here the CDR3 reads CASSLAGDFNSPLHF. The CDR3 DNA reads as TGCGCCAGCAGCTTGGCAGGGGATTTTAATTCACCCCTCCACTTT. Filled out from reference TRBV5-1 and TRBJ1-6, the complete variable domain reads KAGVTQTPRYLIKTRGQQVTLSCSPISGHRSVSWYQQTPGQGLQFLFEYFSETQRNKGNFPGRFSGRQFSNSRSEMNVSTLELGDSALYLCASSLAGDFNSPLHFGNGTRLTVT.

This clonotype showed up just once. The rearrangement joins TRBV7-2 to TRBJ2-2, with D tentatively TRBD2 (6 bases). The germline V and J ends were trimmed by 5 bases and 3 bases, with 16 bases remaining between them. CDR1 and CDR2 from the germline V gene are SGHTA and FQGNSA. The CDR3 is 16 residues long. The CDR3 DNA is TGTGCCAGCAGCATACGACTATCGGGGGACACCGGGGAGCTGTTTTTT. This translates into CASSIRLSGDTGELFF. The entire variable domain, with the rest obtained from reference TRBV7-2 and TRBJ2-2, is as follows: GAGVSQSPSNKVTEKGKDVELRCDPISGHTALYWYRQSLGQGLEFLIYFQGNSAPDKSGLPSDRFSAERTGGSVSTLTIQRTQQEDSAVYLCASSIRLSGDTGELFFGEGSRLTVL.

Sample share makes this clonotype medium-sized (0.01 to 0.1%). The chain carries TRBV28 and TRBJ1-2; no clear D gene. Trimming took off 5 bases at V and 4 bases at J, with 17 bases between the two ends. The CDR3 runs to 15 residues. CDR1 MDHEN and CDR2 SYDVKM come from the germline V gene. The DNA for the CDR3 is TGTGCCAGCAGTCTCACTGGTGGGCGCTCCTATGGCTACACCTTC. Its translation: CASSLTGGRSYGYTF.

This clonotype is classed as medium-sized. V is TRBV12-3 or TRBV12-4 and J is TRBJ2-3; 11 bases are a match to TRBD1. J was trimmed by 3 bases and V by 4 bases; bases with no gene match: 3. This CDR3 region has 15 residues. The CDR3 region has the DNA TGTGCCAGCAGTTCCGGACAGGGGGCAACAGATACGCAGTATTTT. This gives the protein CASSSGQGATDTQYF.

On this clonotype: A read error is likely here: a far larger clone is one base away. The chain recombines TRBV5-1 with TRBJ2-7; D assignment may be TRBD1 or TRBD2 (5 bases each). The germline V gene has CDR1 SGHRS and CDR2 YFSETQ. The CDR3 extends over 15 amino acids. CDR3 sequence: CASSVSRDGSYEQYF. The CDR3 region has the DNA TGTGCCAGCAGCGTAAGCCGGGACGGCTCCTACGAGCAGTACTTC.